A selection of T cell receptor beta chains follows, all from one sample in a study of blood T cell repertoires in COVID-19. This table comes from immunoSEQ multiplex PCR, and its TCRdb copy is limited to in-frame clones, with some not included. The sample lists under 300,000 clones, 80% to 90% seen once, with approximately 11% in the top ten. The sample consisted of peripheral blood. The origin of the receptors is a woman between 65 and 79 years old with acute or convalescent COVID-19. The CDR3 runs from the conserved cysteine through the conserved F or W. A D gene is named only where the DNA matches it firmly. Clone size is stated in some rows and not others, as once, few, many or a class when expanded.

j_call clone_size v_call d_call cdr3_aa cdr3_nt
TRBJ2-3 NA TRBV5-1 NA CASSSGRRGPTDTQYF TGCGCCAGCAGCTCTGGCAGGCGGGGCCCCACAGATACGCAGTATTTT
TRBJ1-2 NA TRBV12-3/TRBV12-4 TRBD1 CASPDRGGYATF TGTGCCAGCCCGGACAGGGGGGGTTATGCTACCTTC
TRBJ2-5 NA TRBV5-1 NA CASSQTGLQETQYF TGCGCCAGCAGCCAGACAGGACTCCAAGAGACCCAGTACTTC
TRBJ1-1 NA TRBV18 NA CASSSAGTNTEAFF TGTGCCAGCTCATCAGCGGGGACGAACACTGAAGCTTTCTTT
TRBJ1-3 NA TRBV6-6 NA CASRADSGNTIYF TGTGCCAGCAGAGCGGATTCTGGAAACACCATATATTTT
TRBJ2-1 NA TRBV15 NA CATSRGFSFHEQFF TGTGCCACCAGCAGAGGATTTAGTTTTCATGAGCAGTTCTTC
TRBJ1-1 NA TRBV6-4 NA CASRGQGSNEAFF TGTGCCAGCAGGGGGCAGGGGAGTAATGAAGCTTTCTTT
TRBJ1-2 once TRBV2 NA CASRELDYGYTF TGTGCCAGCAGGGAGTTGGACTATGGCTACACCTTC
TRBJ2-1 NA TRBV7-2 TRBD1 CASSLDRGRWEQFF TGTGCCAGCAGCTTGGACAGGGGGCGGTGGGAGCAGTTCTTC
TRBJ2-5 NA TRBV12-5 TRBD2 CASGFQGGETQYF TGTGCTAGTGGTTTTCAGGGAGGGGAGACCCAGTACTTC
TRBJ1-1 NA TRBV4-1 TRBD1 CASSPPSGTVRLRAFF TGCGCCAGCAGCCCCCCCTCCGGGACAGTCAGACTGAGGGCTTTCTTT
TRBJ2-2 NA TRBV7-3 NA CASSLRPKGGDTNTGELFF TGTGCCAGCAGCCTGCGCCCGAAGGGGGGGGATACGAACACCGGGGAGCTGTTTTTT
TRBJ1-1 NA TRBV12-3/TRBV12-4 NA CASSLRAQAEAFF TGTGCCAGCAGCCTCAGGGCGCAGGCTGAAGCTTTCTTT
TRBJ2-7 NA TRBV12-3/TRBV12-4 NA CASSLQDYEQYF TGTGCCAGCTCCCTTCAGGACTACGAGCAGTACTTC
TRBJ2-7 few TRBV6-6 TRBD1 CASSSGTDYEQYF TGTGCCAGCAGCTCCGGGACAGACTACGAGCAGTACTTC
TRBJ1-5 NA TRBV19 NA CASSKGQFNQPQHF TGTGCCAGTAGTAAGGGACAATTTAATCAGCCCCAGCATTTT
TRBJ2-7 once TRBV19 NA CASSITVNYEQYF TGTGCCAGTAGTATAACAGTAAACTACGAGCAGTACTTC
TRBJ1-3 NA TRBV6-2/TRBV6-3 TRBD1 CASSYGFGTEGNTIYF TGTGCCAGCAGTTACGGCTTTGGGACAGAGGGAAACACCATATATTTT
TRBJ2-7 NA TRBV7-2 NA CASSRWGGGTSYEQYF TGTGCCAGCAGTCGTTGGGGCGGGGGCACTTCCTACGAGCAGTACTTC
TRBJ1-3 NA TRBV3-1/TRBV3-2 TRBD1 CASSQTGTAGSGNTIYF TGTGCCAGCAGCCAAACCGGGACAGCCGGCTCTGGAAACACCATATATTTT